This is a list of T cell receptor beta chains from one sample in a study of blood T cell repertoires in COVID-19. Here immunoSEQ multiplex PCR was the method, and the copy in TCRdb shows in-frame clones only, minus some. The sample records around 370,000 clones, more than 70% being singletons. Sequenced input: peripheral blood. These TCRs come from a woman aged 70-85 years with COVID-19, enrolled during active disease. The conserved cysteine and the conserved F or W are not part of the CDR3 here. The D gene is left open where the match is weak. A clone size is listed for some rows: how often the clone was seen (once, few, many), or a class if it is expanded.

CDR3 | V | length | D | size | J
ASSHMGQGAGGELF | TRBV4-2 | 14 | TRBD1 | . | TRBJ2-2
ARSLPRDRGRHTEAF | TRBV7-5 | 15 | . | . | TRBJ1-1
ATQGQGILVNYGYT | TRBV25-1 | 14 | TRBD1 | . | TRBJ1-2
ASSSKTGIESPLH | TRBV9 | 13 | . | . | TRBJ1-6
ASSTLQGRNTEAF | TRBV7-9 | 13 | . | . | TRBJ1-1
ASGLVLGGIAEAF | TRBV12-5 | 13 | . | . | TRBJ1-1
AIRRLGQSYEQY | TRBV10-3 | 12 | TRBD1 | . | TRBJ2-7
ASSGRQGNSYEQY | TRBV2 | 13 | . | . | TRBJ2-7
ASSQVGGVYEQY | TRBV4-1 | 12 | . | . | TRBJ2-7
ASSYYEYRTDTQY | TRBV6-6 | 13 | . | . | TRBJ2-3
ATSRTETYNEQF | TRBV24-1 | 12 | . | . | TRBJ2-1
ASSWDRGEAF | TRBV5-1 | 10 | TRBD1 | . | TRBJ1-1
ASSQDVFRTSKDEQF | TRBV4-1 | 15 | TRBD2 | . | TRBJ2-1
ASSSRGMNTEAF | TRBV4-2 | 12 | . | few | TRBJ1-1
ASSFIRQDRGANEKLF | TRBV27 | 16 | TRBD1 | . | TRBJ1-4
ASSKGRGVSYEQY | TRBV6-6 | 13 | TRBD2 | . | TRBJ2-7
ASSLYLQATSGANVLT | TRBV28 | 16 | . | . | TRBJ2-6
ASSQRERGEETQY | TRBV4-2 | 13 | . | . | TRBJ2-5
ASSSPTSLHTGELF | TRBV11-2 | 14 | . | . | TRBJ2-2
ASSEPAGSQPQH | TRBV2 | 12 | . | . | TRBJ1-5
ASSSTRTGRNEQF | TRBV28 | 13 | TRBD1 | . | TRBJ2-1
ASSNSGGAGYGYT | TRBV5-1 | 13 | TRBD1 | . | TRBJ1-2
ASSDKGVGYGYT | TRBV2 | 12 | . | . | TRBJ1-2
ASSYSGGRVGQTQY | TRBV6-5 | 14 | . | . | TRBJ2-5
ASSPRGGPQETQY | TRBV5-1 | 13 | TRBD2 | . | TRBJ2-5
ASSRDRGHEQY | TRBV6-5 | 11 | TRBD1 | once | TRBJ2-7
ASTEGGAQPQH | TRBV6-5 | 11 | . | once | TRBJ1-5
ASSVAGGRADTQY | TRBV5-1 | 13 | TRBD2 | . | TRBJ2-3
ASSGDINQPQH | TRBV5-5 | 11 | . | . | TRBJ1-5
ASSLTGSAVDTQY | TRBV27 | 13 | . | . | TRBJ2-3
ASSLNGGAQETQY | TRBV7-3 | 13 | TRBD2 | . | TRBJ2-5
ASRNSGGAAETQY | TRBV27 | 13 | TRBD2 | . | TRBJ2-5
ASSLSGGAGLNTIY | TRBV3-1/TRBV3-2 | 14 | . | . | TRBJ1-3
ASRRVAEAF | TRBV6-5 | 9 | . | once | TRBJ1-1
ASSQETGNTEAF | TRBV4-3 | 12 | . | . | TRBJ1-1
ASSLWDRGSDTQY | TRBV7-2 | 13 | TRBD1 | . | TRBJ2-3
ASSTGGGADTQY | TRBV28 | 12 | TRBD1 | . | TRBJ2-3
ASSQGISSGNTIY | TRBV4-3 | 13 | . | . | TRBJ1-3
ASSVDGETEAF | TRBV9 | 11 | . | . | TRBJ1-1
ASSLYGRGYTEAF | TRBV27 | 13 | . | . | TRBJ1-1
SVEGLNTEAF | TRBV29-1 | 10 | . | . | TRBJ1-1
ASRDADRGATDTQY | TRBV4-1 | 14 | TRBD1 | few | TRBJ2-3
ASSQEGAGDTEAF | TRBV28 | 13 | TRBD1 | . | TRBJ1-1
PQGGEDNQPQH | TRBV29-1 | 11 | . | few | TRBJ1-5